This paragraph reports one T cell receptor (beta chain). As yet, its antigen is unknown. The data were obtained in a study of vaccination effects on CD4 cells after COVID-19. Clones were read by immunoSEQ multiplex PCR, and TCRdb kept only the in-frame ones, dropping some. The sample carries roughly 13,000 clones, approximately 72% recorded once. The ViraFEST assay expanded antigen-specific CD4+ T cells with viral peptide pools before sequencing. It was after approximately 11 days of culture that CD4+ T cells were isolated. The participants, recipients of two vaccine doses, got either BNT162b2 or mRNA-1273. In germline, CDR1 is MNHEY, CDR2 SVGEGT. V was pared by 2 bases and J by 2 bases, with 2 bases of the junction left unmatched. The CDR3 totals 15 residues.

The chain uses TRBV6-2 or TRBV6-3 and TRBJ2-3; 9 nucleotides agree with TRBD2. This sequence originates from a human donor who received a COVID-19 vaccine. This material consisted of CD4+ T cells from PBMCs cultured with SARS-CoV-2 spike peptides, taken after COVID-19 vaccination. CDR3 sequence: CASSYGLATTDTQYF. CDR3 nucleotides: TGTGCCAGCAGTTACGGACTAGCGACCACAGATACGCAGTATTTT.